This T cell receptor (beta chain) was captured in a study of coeliac disease. Findings and limits, study-wide: Lamina propria and intraepithelial cell fractions may contain each other's cells.

Cells were frozen in aliquots of roughly 500,000, and one aliquot per fraction was sequenced. Repertoires were generated with immunoSEQ multiplex PCR, while TCRdb's copy carries only in-frame clones and drops some. This sample has roughly 1,500 clones, with 55% to 70% found just once. A remark on this clone: Its antigen is unknown.

The CDR3 consists of 14 residues. V dropped 1 base and J dropped 4; count of bases not matched to a gene: 4. CDR1 is SGHNT, CDR2 YYREEE, per germline (reference sequence). Sequencing used intraepithelial lymphocytes from the gut. The chain combines TRBV5-4 with TRBJ1-2; 7 bases fit TRBD1. This clonotype was obtained from a woman in her forties or fifties with celiac disease on a gluten-free diet. The CDR3 here is CASSLSGTVYGYTF. CDR3 nucleotide sequence: TGTGCCAGCAGCTTGAGTGGGACAGTCTATGGCTACACCTTC.